Below, 6 T cell receptor beta chains from the same sample are listed, as sequenced in a study of chemoradiotherapy in HPV16-positive cancers. Assay used: immunoSEQ multiplex PCR; TCRdb lists only in-frame clones, some missing. The sample carries about 3,100 clones, approximately 88% recorded once. Sequencing was performed on tumor tissue, taken from a patient who underwent chemoradiotherapy. Receptor source: a human donor with HPV-associated anogenital cancer.

The chain links TRBV28 to TRBJ1-5; D unresolved. CDR3 length: 13 residues. The V end was cut by 6 bases, the J end by 2 bases, with 8 bases between. Germline V gives CDR1 MDHEN, CDR2 SYDVKM. The CDR3: CASSGQGNQPQHF. CDR3 coding DNA: TGTGCCAGCAGCGGCCAAGGCAATCAGCCCCAGCATTTT.

The J gene is TRBJ2-7, the V gene TRBV15; D call uncertain. Germline assignment: CDR1 LNHNV and CDR2 YYDKDF (reference sequence). Trimming shortened V by 0 bases and J by 6 bases, and 6 bases separated the two germline ends. The CDR3 loop spans 12 amino acids. The CDR3 nucleotides read TGTGCCACCAGCAGAGATCGGAGCGAGCAGTACTTC. Amino acid sequence: CATSRDRSEQYF. Supplemented by reference TRBV15 and TRBJ2-7, the full variable domain reads DAMVIQNPRYQVTQFGKPVTLSCSQTLNHNVMYWYQQKSSQAPKLLFHYYDKDFNNEADTPDNFQSRRPNTSFCFLDIRSPGLGDTAMYLCATSRDRSEQYFGPGTRLTVT.

This sequence joins TRBV27 and TRBJ2-1, with D tentatively TRBD1 or TRBD2 (6 bases each). Trimming removed 6 bases at V and 9 bases at J, with 21 bases between. Germline values: CDR1 MNHEY, CDR2 SMNVEV (reference sequence). This CDR3 has 15 amino acids. Here the CDR3 DNA reads TGTGCCAGCAGCTTAACGGGGGCCCTACCGGGTGAGCAGTTCTTC. This gives the protein CASSLTGALPGEQFF.

The chain is built from TRBV11-2 and TRBJ2-3; 8 bases align to TRBD1. The CDR3 is 15 residues long. Trimming removed 5 bases from V and 5 bases from J; junction bases left unmatched: 9. Germline CDR1 is SGHAT and CDR2 is FQNNGV. DNA of the CDR3: TGTGCCAGCAGCCGAACTATCACAGGGGGAGATACGCAGTATTTT. This encodes CASSRTITGGDTQYF.

V is TRBV4-2 and J is TRBJ2-7, with TRBD1 matching 7 bases. The V and J ends lost 0 bases and 6 bases, in that order; junction bases with no gene match: 5. CDR1 is LGHNA and CDR2 is YNFKEQ in the germline V gene. This CDR3 contains 14 residues. The DNA for the CDR3 is TGTGCCAGCAGCCAAGATTTGGCAGGGGGCGAGCAGTACTTC. Protein: CASSQDLAGGEQYF.

The chain couples TRBV9 to TRBJ1-2, with 7 bases lining up with TRBD1. The CDR3 has 16 residues. V lost 3 bases to trimming and J lost 5 bases; unmatched junction nucleotides: 13. Germline CDR1 is SGDLS and CDR2 is YYNGEE. The CDR3 region is CASSGAAGQIIYGYTF. As DNA, the CDR3 is TGTGCCAGCAGCGGCGCGGCGGGACAGATTATTTATGGCTACACCTTC. Supplemented by reference TRBV9 and TRBJ1-2, the full variable domain reads DSGVTQTPKHLITATGQRVTLRCSPRSGDLSVYWYQQSLDQGLQFLIQYYNGEERAKGNILERFSAQQFPDLHSELNLSSLELGDSALYFCASSGAAGQIIYGYTFGSGTRLTVV.